A selection of T cell receptor beta chains follows, all from one sample in a study of blood T cell repertoires in COVID-19. This table comes from immunoSEQ multiplex PCR, and its TCRdb copy is limited to in-frame clones, with some not included. Of 150,000 to 200,000 clones in the sample, about 81% were seen once. The sample comprised peripheral blood. The source is a woman between 55 and 75 years old with COVID-19, enrolled during active disease. The CDR3 runs from the conserved cysteine through the conserved F or W. D genes are given only for firm matches. Size is stated for part of the rows, as once, few or many counts, or as a class when the clone is expanded.

CASSPPRGLSNEQYF	TGTGCCAGCAGTCCCCCCCGAGGGCTAAGCAACGAGCAGTACTTC	-	TRBV28	TRBJ2-7	-
CASSWGGTDSPLHF	TGTGCCAGCAGTTGGGGGGGGACGGATTCACCCCTCCACTTT	-	TRBV27	TRBJ1-6	once
CASSYGSGNQPQHF	TGTGCCAGCAGTTACGGTTCAGGGAATCAGCCCCAGCATTTT	-	TRBV6-5	TRBJ1-5	-
CASSPGGGQGGQPQHF	TGCGCCAGCAGCCCTGGTGGGGGACAGGGTGGTCAGCCCCAGCATTTT	TRBD1	TRBV5-1	TRBJ1-5	-
CASSPSTGADGELFF	TGTGCCAGCAGCCCCTCGACAGGGGCGGACGGGGAGCTGTTTTTT	TRBD1	TRBV7-6	TRBJ2-2	once
CASSLYSINEKLFF	TGTGCCAGCAGCTTGTACAGTATTAATGAAAAACTGTTTTTT	-	TRBV13	TRBJ1-4	-
CASSALAGSSGANVLTF	TGTGCCAGCAGCGCCCTAGCGGGGAGCTCTGGGGCCAACGTCCTGACTTTC	TRBD2	TRBV7-2	TRBJ2-6	-
CAISERQSNEKLFF	TGTGCCATCAGTGAAAGACAGAGTAATGAAAAACTGTTTTTT	-	TRBV10-3	TRBJ1-4	-
CATSRRQGLTDTQYF	TGTGCCACCAGCAGACGACAGGGTTTAACAGATACGCAGTATTTT	TRBD1	TRBV15	TRBJ2-3	-
CAISESWGQEQFF	TGTGCCATCAGTGAGTCTTGGGGGCAGGAGCAGTTCTTC	-	TRBV10-3	TRBJ2-1	-
CASSPFARGKLRYNEQFF	TGTGCCAGCAGCCCTTTCGCCAGGGGCAAACTAAGATACAATGAGCAGTTCTTC	-	TRBV2	TRBJ2-1	-
CASSTGGGVETQYF	TGTGCCAGCAGCACCGGAGGGGGGGTAGAGACCCAGTACTTC	-	TRBV7-2	TRBJ2-5	few
CASSLPQGGSVPLHF	TGTGCCAGCAGCCTTCCACAGGGGGGAAGTGTACCCCTCCACTTT	TRBD1	TRBV6-2/TRBV6-3	TRBJ1-6	-
CASSYSRQPQHF	TGTGCCAGCAGTTACTCCCGTCAGCCCCAGCATTTT	-	TRBV6-2/TRBV6-3	TRBJ1-5	once
CSVEDSSNQPQHF	TGCAGCGTTGAAGATTCAAGCAATCAGCCCCAGCATTTT	-	TRBV29-1	TRBJ1-5	-
CASSQGSLAGYNEQFF	TGCGCCAGCAGCCAAGGGTCTCTAGCGGGTTACAATGAGCAGTTCTTC	TRBD2	TRBV4-3	TRBJ2-1	-
CASSGRRTDTQYF	TGCGCCAGCAGTGGCAGGCGCACAGATACGCAGTATTTT	-	TRBV5-1	TRBJ2-3	-
CASSLQGQMNTEAFF	TGTGCCAGTAGTCTACAAGGACAGATGAACACTGAAGCTTTCTTT	-	TRBV19	TRBJ1-1	-
CASRTQGAETQYF	TGTGCCAGCCGAACTCAGGGGGCAGAGACCCAGTACTTC	TRBD1	TRBV28	TRBJ2-5	-
CASSPSWTEVNYGYTF	TGTGCCAGCAGCCCCAGCTGGACAGAAGTAAACTATGGCTACACCTTC	-	TRBV3-1/TRBV3-2	TRBJ1-2	-
CASSPSVPENIQYF	TGCGCCAGCAGCCCCTCAGTCCCCGAAAACATTCAGTACTTC	-	TRBV4-3	TRBJ2-4	-
CASRPPTGNNEKLFF	TGTGCCAGCAGGCCCCCTACAGGGAATAATGAAAAACTGTTTTTT	-	TRBV6-5	TRBJ1-4	-
CSVSASGGNEQFF	TGCAGCGTTTCGGCTAGCGGGGGGAATGAGCAGTTCTTC	TRBD2	TRBV29-1	TRBJ2-1	-
CASSWGTVTGTNVLTF	TGTGCCAGCAGCTGGGGGACAGTAACTGGGACCAACGTCCTGACTTTC	TRBD1	TRBV5-5	TRBJ2-6	-
CASNLQGMSNQPQHF	TGTGCCAGCAACCTACAGGGGATGAGCAATCAGCCCCAGCATTTT	TRBD1	TRBV9	TRBJ1-5	once
CASSQQDRRGEKLFF	TGTGCCAGCAGCCAACAGGACAGGAGGGGCGAAAAACTGTTTTTT	TRBD1	TRBV3-1/TRBV3-2	TRBJ1-4	-
CASSLGREDQDTQYF	TGTGCCAGCAGCTTAGGGCGGGAGGATCAGGATACGCAGTATTTT	TRBD2	TRBV7-2	TRBJ2-3	-
CASSLGSRPMNTEAFF	TGTGCCAGCAGTTTGGGGAGTCGACCTATGAACACTGAAGCTTTCTTT	-	TRBV28	TRBJ1-1	-
CASSQITGGFPLHF	TGTGCCAGCAGCCAAATTACAGGGGGCTTTCCCCTCCACTTT	TRBD1	TRBV3-1/TRBV3-2	TRBJ1-6	-
CASSPGLSSYEQYF	TGTGCCAGCAGCCCAGGACTTAGCTCCTACGAGCAGTACTTC	-	TRBV7-2	TRBJ2-7	-
CASSVGQGYSYNEQFF	TGTGCCAGCAGCGTGGGACAGGGATACTCCTACAATGAGCAGTTCTTC	TRBD1	TRBV7-9	TRBJ2-1	-
CASSLDRGGPRETQYF	TGTGCCAGCAGCCTAGACCGGGGGGGCCCTCGGGAGACCCAGTACTTC	TRBD2	TRBV9	TRBJ2-5	-
CASSYSTSGGETQYF	TGTGCCAGCAGTTACTCGACTAGCGGGGGGGAGACCCAGTACTTC	TRBD2	TRBV6-2/TRBV6-3	TRBJ2-5	few
CASSPRQDNEQFF	TGTGCCAGCTCACCACGACAGGACAATGAGCAGTTCTTC	-	TRBV18	TRBJ2-1	-
CASSPRGREGYTF	TGTGCCAGCAGCCCCAGGGGCAGAGAAGGCTACACCTTC	-	TRBV6-5	TRBJ1-2	-
CASRTSGGAGEQFF	TGTGCCAGCAGAACTAGCGGGGGGGCCGGGGAGCAGTTCTTC	TRBD2	TRBV2	TRBJ2-1	-
CASSVGGGSYNEQFF	TGTGCCAGCAGCGTAGGGGGAGGTTCCTACAATGAGCAGTTCTTC	-	TRBV9	TRBJ2-1	-
CASSVGAGALYEQYF	TGTGCCAGCAGCGTAGGCGCGGGAGCATTGTACGAGCAGTACTTC	TRBD2	TRBV9	TRBJ2-7	-